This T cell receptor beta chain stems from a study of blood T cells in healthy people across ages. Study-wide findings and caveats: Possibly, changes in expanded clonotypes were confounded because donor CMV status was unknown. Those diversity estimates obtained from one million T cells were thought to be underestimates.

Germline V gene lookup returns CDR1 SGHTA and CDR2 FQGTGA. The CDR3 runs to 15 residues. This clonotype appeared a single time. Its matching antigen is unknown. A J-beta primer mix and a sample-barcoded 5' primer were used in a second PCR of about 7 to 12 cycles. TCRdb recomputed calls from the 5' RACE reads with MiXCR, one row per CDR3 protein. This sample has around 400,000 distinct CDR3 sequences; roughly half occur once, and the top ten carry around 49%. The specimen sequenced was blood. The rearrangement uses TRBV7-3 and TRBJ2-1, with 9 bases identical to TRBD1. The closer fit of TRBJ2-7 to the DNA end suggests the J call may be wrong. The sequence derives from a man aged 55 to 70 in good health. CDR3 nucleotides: TGTGCCAGCAGCCAAAGCGACAGGGGGTCCGCCGAGCAGTACTTC. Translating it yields CASSQSDRGSAEQYF.